These T cell receptor beta chains were read from a single sample in a study of blood T cell repertoires in COVID-19. Profiled with immunoSEQ multiplex PCR; TCRdb holds only in-frame clones, not every one. The sample lists 40,000 to 55,000 clones; over 90% were seen once. The sample was peripheral blood. The receptors here all came from a human donor in a cohort sampled during active COVID-19. Both conserved end residues are part of each CDR3. The order of the fields is clone size, V gene, J gene, D gene, CDR3 protein, CDR3 DNA. D genes are given only for firm matches. Only part of the rows carry a size: once, few, many, or a class if the clone is expanded.

>once|TRBV5-4|TRBJ2-1|-
CASSGSTGNGNEQFF
TGTGCCAGCAGCGGATCTACAGGGAACGGCAATGAGCAGTTCTTC
>-|TRBV25-1|TRBJ2-1|TRBD2
CASSGTSGTNSYNEQFF
TGTGCCAGCAGTGGCACATCCGGGACTAACTCCTACAATGAGCAGTTCTTC
>once|TRBV9|TRBJ2-1|TRBD2
CASSVGVSGGWEQFF
TGTGCCAGCAGCGTAGGGGTTAGCGGGGGATGGGAGCAGTTCTTC
>-|TRBV12-3/TRBV12-4|TRBJ1-2|-
CASNLGLSYGYTF
TGTGCCAGCAATCTGGGCTTGAGCTATGGCTACACCTTC
>-|TRBV5-6|TRBJ2-2|TRBD1
CASSSRQGVGELFF
TGTGCCAGCAGCTCCAGACAGGGTGTCGGGGAGCTGTTTTTT
>-|TRBV6-5|TRBJ2-2|TRBD2
CASRRLAGGWGELFF
TGTGCCAGCAGGCGACTAGCGGGAGGGTGGGGGGAGCTGTTTTTT
>-|TRBV7-8|TRBJ2-7|TRBD2
CASSSSGLVFPEQYF
TGTGCCAGCAGCTCATCGGGACTAGTCTTCCCCGAGCAGTACTTC
>-|TRBV11-1|TRBJ1-1|-
CASRALLNTEAFF
TGTGCCAGCAGAGCCCTCTTGAACACTGAAGCTTTCTTT
>-|TRBV29-1|TRBJ1-1|-
CSAAGRLNTEAFF
TGCAGCGCTGCCGGCAGGTTGAACACTGAAGCTTTCTTT
>-|TRBV7-3|TRBJ2-3|TRBD2
CASSITSGRADTQYF
TGTGCCAGCAGCATTACTAGCGGGAGGGCAGATACGCAGTATTTT
>-|TRBV19|TRBJ2-5|-
CASTPGTNQETQYF
TGTGCCAGTACCCCCGGGACAAACCAAGAGACCCAGTACTTC
>-|TRBV6-5|TRBJ1-2|-
CASSYSAGNYGYTF
TGTGCCAGCAGTTACTCGGCGGGTAACTATGGCTACACCTTC
>-|TRBV4-2|TRBJ1-4|TRBD1
CASSRLTGDSEKLFF
TGTGCCAGCAGCCGCCTGACAGGGGATAGCGAAAAACTGTTTTTT
>once|TRBV30|TRBJ2-7|-
CAWSVQGPYEQYF
TGTGCCTGGAGTGTACAGGGCCCCTACGAGCAGTACTTC
>-|TRBV18|TRBJ2-7|-
CASSPPAGLTYEQYF
TGTGCCAGCTCACCACCGGCAGGTCTGACCTACGAGCAGTACTTC
>-|TRBV5-4|TRBJ2-7|TRBD2
CASSFRGGVIEQYF
TGTGCCAGCAGCTTCCGCGGGGGGGTCATAGAGCAGTACTTC
>-|TRBV20-1|TRBJ2-7|-
CSASGYRAYEQYF
TGCAGTGCTAGTGGTTACAGGGCCTACGAGCAGTACTTC
>-|TRBV6-2/TRBV6-3|TRBJ1-1|TRBD1
CASSLGPIGQGANTEAFF
TGTGCCAGCAGTTTAGGGCCGATCGGACAGGGGGCGAACACTGAAGCTTTCTTT
>once|TRBV9|TRBJ1-6|-
CASSVGPDLRNSPLHF
TGTGCCAGCAGCGTAGGGCCTGATTTACGCAATTCACCCCTCCACTTT
>-|TRBV4-3|TRBJ2-7|-
CASSQDMAGSYEQYF
TGCGCCAGCAGCCAAGATATGGCGGGCTCCTACGAGCAGTACTTC
>-|TRBV7-9|TRBJ2-7|TRBD1
CASSAWTGVYEQYF
TGTGCCAGCAGCGCGTGGACAGGGGTCTACGAGCAGTACTTC
>-|TRBV4-1|TRBJ1-2|-
CASSQAPEIYGYTF
TGCGCCAGCAGCCAAGCACCGGAGATCTATGGCTACACCTTC
>-|TRBV6-6|TRBJ1-4|-
CASSYPTNEKLFF
TGTGCCAGCAGTTACCCGACTAATGAAAAACTGTTTTTT
>-|TRBV27|TRBJ2-3|-
CASSLSWRSTDTQYF
TGTGCCAGCAGTTTATCCTGGAGGAGCACAGATACGCAGTATTTT
>once|TRBV10-3|TRBJ2-7|TRBD2
CAIGLAETTYEQYF
TGTGCCATCGGACTAGCGGAAACCACCTACGAGCAGTACTTC
>-|TRBV12-3/TRBV12-4|TRBJ2-1|TRBD1
CASSLGTGGEQFF
TGTGCCAGCAGTTTGGGGACAGGGGGTGAGCAGTTCTTC
>-|TRBV9|TRBJ2-1|-
CASSVMERGGAWNEQFF
TGTGCCAGCAGCGTAATGGAGAGAGGGGGGGCATGGAATGAGCAGTTCTTC
>-|TRBV4-2|TRBJ1-5|-
CASSQWGRNDQPQHF
TGTGCCAGCAGCCAATGGGGGCGCAACGATCAGCCCCAGCATTTT
>-|TRBV15|TRBJ2-1|-
CATSRGGGSYNEQFF
TGTGCCACCAGCAGAGGTGGGGGGTCCTACAATGAGCAGTTCTTC
>-|TRBV9|TRBJ2-5|TRBD1
CASSVATPRQGFQETQYF
TGTGCCAGCAGCGTAGCTACTCCCCGACAGGGATTCCAAGAGACCCAGTACTTC
>-|TRBV6-5|TRBJ1-6|-
CASTVDFNSPLHF
TGTGCCAGCACGGTTGATTTTAATTCACCCCTCCACTTT
>-|TRBV5-1|TRBJ2-7|-
CASSFSSSYEQYF
TGCGCCAGCAGCTTTTCCTCCTCCTACGAGCAGTACTTC
>-|TRBV9|TRBJ2-1|TRBD1
CASSAYHRGQGQNNEQFF
TGTGCCAGCAGCGCATACCACAGAGGACAGGGACAAAACAATGAGCAGTTCTTC
>-|TRBV5-1|TRBJ1-3|-
CASSQTGFSGNTIYF
TGCGCCAGCAGCCAAACAGGCTTCTCTGGAAACACCATATATTTT
>-|TRBV5-1|TRBJ2-2|-
CASSLDGVNTGELFF
TGCGCCAGCAGCTTGGATGGAGTAAACACCGGGGAGCTGTTTTTT
>-|TRBV7-8|TRBJ2-7|TRBD2
CASSLLRERILYEQYF
TGTGCCAGCAGCTTACTGCGGGAGAGGATTCTCTACGAGCAGTACTTC